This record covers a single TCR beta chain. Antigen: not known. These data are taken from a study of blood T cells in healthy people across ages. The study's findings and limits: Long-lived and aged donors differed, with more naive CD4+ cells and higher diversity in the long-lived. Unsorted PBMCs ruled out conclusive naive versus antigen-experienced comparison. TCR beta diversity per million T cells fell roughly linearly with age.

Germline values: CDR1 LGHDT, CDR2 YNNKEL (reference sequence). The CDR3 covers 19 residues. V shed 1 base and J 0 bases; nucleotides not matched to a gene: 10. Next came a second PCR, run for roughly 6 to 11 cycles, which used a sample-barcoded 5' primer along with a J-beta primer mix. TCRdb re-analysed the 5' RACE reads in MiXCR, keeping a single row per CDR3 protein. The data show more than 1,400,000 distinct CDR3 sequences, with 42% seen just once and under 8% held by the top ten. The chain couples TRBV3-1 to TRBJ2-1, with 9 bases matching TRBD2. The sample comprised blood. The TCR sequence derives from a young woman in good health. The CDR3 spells CASSQVHERGVVSYNEQFF. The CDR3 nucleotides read TGTGCCAGCAGCCAAGTTCACGAGCGGGGGGTCGTCTCCTACAATGAGCAGTTCTTC.